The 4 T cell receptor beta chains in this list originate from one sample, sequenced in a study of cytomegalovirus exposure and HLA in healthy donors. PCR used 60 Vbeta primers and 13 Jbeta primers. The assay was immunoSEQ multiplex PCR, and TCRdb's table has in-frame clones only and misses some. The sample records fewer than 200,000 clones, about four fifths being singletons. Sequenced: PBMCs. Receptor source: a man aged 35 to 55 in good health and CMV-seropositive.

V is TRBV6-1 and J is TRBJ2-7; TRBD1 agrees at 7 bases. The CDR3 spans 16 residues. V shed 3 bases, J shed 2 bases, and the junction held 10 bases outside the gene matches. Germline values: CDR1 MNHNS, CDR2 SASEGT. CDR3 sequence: CASSETWGTDTYEQYF. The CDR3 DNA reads TGTGCCAGCAGTGAGACTTGGGGGACAGATACCTACGAGCAGTACTTC.

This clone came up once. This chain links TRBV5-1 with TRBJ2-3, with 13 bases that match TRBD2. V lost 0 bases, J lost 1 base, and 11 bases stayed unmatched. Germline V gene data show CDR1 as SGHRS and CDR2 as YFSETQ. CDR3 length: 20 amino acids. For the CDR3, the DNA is TGCGCCAGCAGCTTGGTATTAACTAGCGGGAGGGCCGGAGGCACAGATACGCAGTATTTT. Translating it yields CASSLVLTSGRAGGTDTQYF.

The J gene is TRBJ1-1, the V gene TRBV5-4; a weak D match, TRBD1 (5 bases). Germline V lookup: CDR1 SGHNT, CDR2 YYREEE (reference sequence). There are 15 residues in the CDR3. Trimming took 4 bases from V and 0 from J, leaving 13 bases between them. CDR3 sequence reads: CASSPGGSMNTEAFF. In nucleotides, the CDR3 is TGTGCCAGCAGCCCCGGGGGGTCGATGAACACTGAAGCTTTCTTT.

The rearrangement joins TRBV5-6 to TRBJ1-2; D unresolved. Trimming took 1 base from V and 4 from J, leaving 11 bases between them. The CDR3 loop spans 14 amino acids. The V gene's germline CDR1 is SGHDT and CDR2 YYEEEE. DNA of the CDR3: TGTGCCAGCAGCTTGAGCAGGCTGGGCTATGGCTACACCTTC. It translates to CASSLSRLGYGYTF.